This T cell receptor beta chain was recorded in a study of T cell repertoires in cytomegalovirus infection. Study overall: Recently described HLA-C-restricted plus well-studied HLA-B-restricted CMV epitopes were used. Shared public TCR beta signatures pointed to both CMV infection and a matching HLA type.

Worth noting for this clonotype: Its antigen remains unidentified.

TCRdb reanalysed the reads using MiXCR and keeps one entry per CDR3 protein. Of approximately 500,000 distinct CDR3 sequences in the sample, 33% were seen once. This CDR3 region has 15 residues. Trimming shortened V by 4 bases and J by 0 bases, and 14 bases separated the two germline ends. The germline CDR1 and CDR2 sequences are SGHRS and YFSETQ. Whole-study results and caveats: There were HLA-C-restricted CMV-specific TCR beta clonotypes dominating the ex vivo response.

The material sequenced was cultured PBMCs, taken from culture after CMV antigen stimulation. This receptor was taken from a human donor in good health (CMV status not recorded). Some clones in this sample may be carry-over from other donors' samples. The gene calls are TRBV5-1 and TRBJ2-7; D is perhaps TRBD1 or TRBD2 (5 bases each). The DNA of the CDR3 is TGCGCCAGCAGCAGGGACGGTCTTAACTCCTACGAGCAGTACTTC. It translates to CASSRDGLNSYEQYF.